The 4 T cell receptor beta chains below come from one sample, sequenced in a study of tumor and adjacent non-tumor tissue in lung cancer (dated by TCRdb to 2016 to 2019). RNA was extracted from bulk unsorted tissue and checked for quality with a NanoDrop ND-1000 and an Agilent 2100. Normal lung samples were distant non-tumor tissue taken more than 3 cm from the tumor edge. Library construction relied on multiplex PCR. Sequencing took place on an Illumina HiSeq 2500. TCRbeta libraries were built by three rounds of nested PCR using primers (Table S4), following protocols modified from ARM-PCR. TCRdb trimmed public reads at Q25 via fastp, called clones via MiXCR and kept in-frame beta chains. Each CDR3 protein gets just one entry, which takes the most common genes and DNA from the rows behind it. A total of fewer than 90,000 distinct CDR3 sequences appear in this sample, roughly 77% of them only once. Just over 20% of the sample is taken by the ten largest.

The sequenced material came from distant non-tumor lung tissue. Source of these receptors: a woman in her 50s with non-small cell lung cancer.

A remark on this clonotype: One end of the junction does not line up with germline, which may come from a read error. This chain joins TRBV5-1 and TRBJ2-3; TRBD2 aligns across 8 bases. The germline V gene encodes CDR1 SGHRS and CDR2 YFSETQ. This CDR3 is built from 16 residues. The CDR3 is CASSLGHAGGTGTQYF. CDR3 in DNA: TGCGCCAGCAGCTTGGGACACGCGGGGGGCACAGGTACGCAGTATTTT.

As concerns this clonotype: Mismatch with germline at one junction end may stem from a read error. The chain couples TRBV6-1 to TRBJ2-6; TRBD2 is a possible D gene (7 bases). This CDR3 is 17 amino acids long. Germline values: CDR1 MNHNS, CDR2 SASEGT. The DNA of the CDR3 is TGCGCCAGCAGTGGAGTGGGAGGGGGTGTTGGGGCCAATGTCCTGACTTTC. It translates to CASSGVGGGVGANVLTF.

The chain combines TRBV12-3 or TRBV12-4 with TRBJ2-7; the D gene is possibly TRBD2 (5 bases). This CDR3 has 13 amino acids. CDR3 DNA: TGTGACAGTCACGCGGGCGTGGACTACGAGCAGTACGTC. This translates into CDSHAGVDYEQYV.

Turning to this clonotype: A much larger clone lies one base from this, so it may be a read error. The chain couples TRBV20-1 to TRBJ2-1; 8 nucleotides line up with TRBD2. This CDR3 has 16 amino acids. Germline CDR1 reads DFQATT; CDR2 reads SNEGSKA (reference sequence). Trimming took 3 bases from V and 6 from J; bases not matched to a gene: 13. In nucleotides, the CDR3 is TGCAGTGCTAGCCCGTCCACTAGCGGTTATATCAATGAGCAGTTCTTC. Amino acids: CSASPSTSGYINEQFF.